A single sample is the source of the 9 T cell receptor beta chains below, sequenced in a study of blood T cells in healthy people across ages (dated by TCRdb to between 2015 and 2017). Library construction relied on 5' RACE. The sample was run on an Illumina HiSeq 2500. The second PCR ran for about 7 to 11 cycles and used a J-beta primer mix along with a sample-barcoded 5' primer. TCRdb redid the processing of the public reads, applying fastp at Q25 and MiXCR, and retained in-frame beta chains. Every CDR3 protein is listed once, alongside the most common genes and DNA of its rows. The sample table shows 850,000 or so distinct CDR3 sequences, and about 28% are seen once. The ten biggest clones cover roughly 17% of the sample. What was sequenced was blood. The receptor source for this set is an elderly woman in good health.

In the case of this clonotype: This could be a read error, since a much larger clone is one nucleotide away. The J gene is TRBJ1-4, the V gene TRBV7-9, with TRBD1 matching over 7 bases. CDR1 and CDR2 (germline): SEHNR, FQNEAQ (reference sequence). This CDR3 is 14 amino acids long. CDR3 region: CASSDRDTNEELFF. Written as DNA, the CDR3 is TGTGCCAGCAGCGACAGGGACACTAATGAAGAACTGTTTTTT.

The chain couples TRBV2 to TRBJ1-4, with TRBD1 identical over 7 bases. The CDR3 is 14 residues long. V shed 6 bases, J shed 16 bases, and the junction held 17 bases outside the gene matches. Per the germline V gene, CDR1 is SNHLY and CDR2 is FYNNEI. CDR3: CASREPPGTERTFF. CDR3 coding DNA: TGTGCCAGCAGGGAGCCCCCCGGGACAGAAAGAACGTTTTTT.

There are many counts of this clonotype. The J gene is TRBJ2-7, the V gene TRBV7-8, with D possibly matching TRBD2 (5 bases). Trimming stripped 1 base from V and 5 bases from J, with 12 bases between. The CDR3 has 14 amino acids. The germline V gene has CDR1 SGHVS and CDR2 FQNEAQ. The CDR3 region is CASSLGSVGNEQYF. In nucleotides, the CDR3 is TGTGCCAGCAGCTTAGGTAGCGTAGGGAACGAGCAGTACTTC.

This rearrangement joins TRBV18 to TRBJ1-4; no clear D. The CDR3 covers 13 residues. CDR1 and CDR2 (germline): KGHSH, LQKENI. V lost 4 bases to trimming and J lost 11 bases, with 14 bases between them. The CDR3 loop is CASSLSDLGKLFF. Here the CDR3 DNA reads TGTGCCAGCTCACTATCCGACTTAGGGAAACTGTTTTTT. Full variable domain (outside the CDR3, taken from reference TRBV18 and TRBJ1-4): NAGVMQNPRHLVRRRGQEARLRCSPMKGHSHVYWYRQLPEEGLKFMVYLQKENIIDESGMPKERFSAEFPKEGPSILRIQQVVRGDSAAYFCASSLSDLGKLFFGSGTQLSVL.

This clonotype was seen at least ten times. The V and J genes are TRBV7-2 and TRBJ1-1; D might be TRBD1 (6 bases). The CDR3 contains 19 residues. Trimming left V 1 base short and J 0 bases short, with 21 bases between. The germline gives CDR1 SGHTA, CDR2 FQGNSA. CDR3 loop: CASSLGYRDMNSLNTEAFF. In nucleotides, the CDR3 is TGTGCCAGCAGCTTAGGATACCGGGACATGAATTCCCTGAACACTGAAGCTTTCTTT.

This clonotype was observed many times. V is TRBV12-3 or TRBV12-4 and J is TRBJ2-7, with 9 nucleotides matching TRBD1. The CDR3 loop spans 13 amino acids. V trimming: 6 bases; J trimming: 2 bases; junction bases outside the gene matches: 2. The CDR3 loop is CASSWDRAYEQYF. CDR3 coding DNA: TGTGCCAGCAGCTGGGACAGGGCCTACGAGCAGTACTTC.

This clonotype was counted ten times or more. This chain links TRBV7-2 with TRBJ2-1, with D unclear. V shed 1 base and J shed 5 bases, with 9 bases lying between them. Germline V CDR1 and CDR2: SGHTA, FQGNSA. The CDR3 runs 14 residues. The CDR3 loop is CASSLELLNNEQFF. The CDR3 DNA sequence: TGTGCCAGCAGCTTAGAACTCCTTAACAATGAGCAGTTCTTC.

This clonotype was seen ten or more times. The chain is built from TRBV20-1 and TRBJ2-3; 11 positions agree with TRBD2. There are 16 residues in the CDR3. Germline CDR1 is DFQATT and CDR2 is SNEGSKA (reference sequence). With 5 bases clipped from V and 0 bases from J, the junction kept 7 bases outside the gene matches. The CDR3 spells CSADGTSGSSTDTQYF. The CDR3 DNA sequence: TGCAGTGCTGATGGGACTAGCGGCTCTAGCACAGATACGCAGTATTTT.

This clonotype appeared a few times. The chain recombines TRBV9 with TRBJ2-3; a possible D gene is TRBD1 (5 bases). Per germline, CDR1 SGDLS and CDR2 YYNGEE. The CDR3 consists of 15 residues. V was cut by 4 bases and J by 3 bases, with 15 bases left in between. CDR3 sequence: CASSTIVGRTDTQYF. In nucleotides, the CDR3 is TGTGCCAGCAGCACTATCGTGGGGCGGACAGATACGCAGTATTTT.